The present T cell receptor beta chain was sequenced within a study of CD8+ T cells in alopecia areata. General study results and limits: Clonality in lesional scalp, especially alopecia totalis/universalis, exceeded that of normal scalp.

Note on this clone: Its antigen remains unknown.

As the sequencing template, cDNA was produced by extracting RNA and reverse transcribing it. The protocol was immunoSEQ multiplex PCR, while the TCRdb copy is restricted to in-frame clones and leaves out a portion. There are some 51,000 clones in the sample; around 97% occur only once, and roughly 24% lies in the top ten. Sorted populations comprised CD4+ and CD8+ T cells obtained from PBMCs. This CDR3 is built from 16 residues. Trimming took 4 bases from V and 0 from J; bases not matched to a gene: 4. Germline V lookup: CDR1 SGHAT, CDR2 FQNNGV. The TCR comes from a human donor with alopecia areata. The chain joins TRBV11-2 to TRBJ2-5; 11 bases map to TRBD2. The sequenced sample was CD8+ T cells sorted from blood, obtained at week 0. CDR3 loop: CASSSQLAGDQETQYF. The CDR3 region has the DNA TGTGCCAGCAGCTCGCAACTAGCGGGGGACCAAGAGACCCAGTACTTC.